The 2 T cell receptor beta chains given below trace back to one sample, sequenced in a study of response to subunit inactivated influenza vaccine. One entry per CDR3 protein results from TCRdb running MiXCR on the RT-PCR reads. The table lists about 310,000 distinct CDR3 sequences, about a fifth of them singletons. The sample was PBMCs from blood, taken 21 months after vaccination. The receptors shown here come from a man aged 50-75 years who received an inactivated influenza vaccine.

The V call is TRBV12-3 or TRBV12-4, the J call TRBJ2-2; tentatively, D is TRBD1 (6 bases). This CDR3 has 13 residues. The V gene lost 5 bases and the J gene lost 6 bases, with 10 bases spanning the gap. Written as DNA, the CDR3 is TGTGCCAGCAGTCAACAGGGATCCGGGGAGCTGTTTTTT. Encoded protein: CASSQQGSGELFF.

This clonotype showed up many times. The CDR3 spells CSAREGLTNYGYTF. The CDR3 DNA reads TGCAGTGCTAGAGAAGGGCTAACTAACTATGGCTACACCTTC. The rearrangement links TRBV20-1 to TRBJ1-2; D is undetermined. Germline CDR1 and CDR2: DFQATT and SNEGSKA (reference sequence). The CDR3 loop spans 14 amino acids. V was clipped by 0 bases and J by 0 bases, with 8 bases between them.